The clone carrying this TCR beta chain appeared once. These data are taken from a study of T cell responses to AZD1222 COVID-19 vaccine. Measured with immunoSEQ multiplex PCR; TCRdb has only the in-frame clones, and not every one. The data hold 100,000 to 150,000 clones, with 92% observed a single time. This CDR3 contains 15 residues. The V gene's germline CDR1 is SGHTA and CDR2 FQGNSA. V was pared by 5 bases and J by 3 bases, with 10 bases of the junction left unmatched. The origin of this receptor is an adult who received the AZD1222 COVID-19 vaccine. Material: peripheral blood, obtained 28 days after the second AZD1222 dose. The genes are TRBV7-2 and TRBJ2-7; TRBD2 matches 7 bases. DNA of the CDR3: TGTGCCAGCAGCCCCTCGTGGGACTACCTCTACGAGCAGTACTTC. Translated: CASSPSWDYLYEQYF. The variable domain in full, completed from reference TRBV7-2 and TRBJ2-7, reads GAGVSQSPSNKVTEKGKDVELRCDPISGHTALYWYRQSLGQGLEFLIYFQGNSAPDKSGLPSDRFSAERTGGSVSTLTIQRTQQEDSAVYLCASSPSWDYLYEQYFGPGTRLTVT.